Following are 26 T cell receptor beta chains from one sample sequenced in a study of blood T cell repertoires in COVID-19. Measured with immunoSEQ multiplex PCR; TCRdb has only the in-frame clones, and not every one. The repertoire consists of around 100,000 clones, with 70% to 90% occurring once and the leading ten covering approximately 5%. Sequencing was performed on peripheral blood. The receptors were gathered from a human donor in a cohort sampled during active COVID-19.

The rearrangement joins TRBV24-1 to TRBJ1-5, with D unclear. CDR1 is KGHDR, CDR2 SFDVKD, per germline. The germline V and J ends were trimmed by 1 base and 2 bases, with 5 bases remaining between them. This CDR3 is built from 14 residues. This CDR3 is CATSDFRGNQPQHF. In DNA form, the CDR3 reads TGTGCCACCAGTGATTTCCGAGGCAATCAGCCCCAGCATTTT.

In nucleotides, the CDR3 is TGTGCCAGCAGTGAAGCGCTTCCGGGGACAGGGGTGAACACTGAAGCTTTCTTT. Protein: CASSEALPGTGVNTEAFF. This chain links TRBV6-1 with TRBJ1-1, with 10 positions matching TRBD1. The CDR3 extends over 18 amino acids. The V segment lost 0 bases and the J segment 0 bases; nucleotides outside the gene matches: 7. The germline CDR1 and CDR2 sequences are MNHNS and SASEGT.

The CDR3, as DNA: TGTGCCATCAGTGTGAAAGGACAGGGAGCAGACGAGCAGTACTTC. It yields the protein CAISVKGQGADEQYF. V gene TRBV10-3 combines with J gene TRBJ2-7; 8 bases are a match to TRBD1. This CDR3 is built from 15 residues. The germline V gene encodes CDR1 ENHRY and CDR2 SYGVKD. Losses at the gene ends were 4 bases for V and 5 bases for J; bases not matched to a gene: 10.

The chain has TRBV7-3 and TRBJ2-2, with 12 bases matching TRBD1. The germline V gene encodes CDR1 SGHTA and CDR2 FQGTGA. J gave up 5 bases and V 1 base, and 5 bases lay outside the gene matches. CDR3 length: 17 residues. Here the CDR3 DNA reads TGTGCCAGCAGCTTAAAGGGACAGGGGGCGGGGACCGGGGAGCTGTTTTTT. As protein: CASSLKGQGAGTGELFF. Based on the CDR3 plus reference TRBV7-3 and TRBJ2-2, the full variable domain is GAGVSQTPSNKVTEKGKYVELRCDPISGHTALYWYRQSLGQGPEFLIYFQGTGAADDSGLPNDRFFAVRPEGSVSTLKIQRTERGDSAVYLCASSLKGQGAGTGELFFGEGSRLTVL.

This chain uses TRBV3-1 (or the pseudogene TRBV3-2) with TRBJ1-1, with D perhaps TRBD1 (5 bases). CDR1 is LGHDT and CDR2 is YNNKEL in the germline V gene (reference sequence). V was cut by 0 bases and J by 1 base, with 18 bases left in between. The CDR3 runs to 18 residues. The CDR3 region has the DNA TGTGCCAGCAGCCAAGATTCGGGTCTGGGACTCAAGAACACTGAAGCTTTCTTT. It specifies CASSQDSGLGLKNTEAFF.

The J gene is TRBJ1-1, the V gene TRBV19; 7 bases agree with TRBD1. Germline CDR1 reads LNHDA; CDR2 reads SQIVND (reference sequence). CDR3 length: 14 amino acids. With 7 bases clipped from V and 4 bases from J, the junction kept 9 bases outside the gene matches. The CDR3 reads CASTARGRGTEAFF. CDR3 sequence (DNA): TGTGCCAGTACCGCCAGGGGGAGAGGCACTGAAGCTTTCTTT.

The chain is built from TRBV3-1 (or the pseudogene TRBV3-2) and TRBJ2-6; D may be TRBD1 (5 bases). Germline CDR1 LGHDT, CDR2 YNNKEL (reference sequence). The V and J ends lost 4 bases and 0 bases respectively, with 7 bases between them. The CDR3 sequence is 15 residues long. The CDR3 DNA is TGTGCCAGCAGCCCCAGGGACTCTGGGGCCAACGTCCTGACTTTC. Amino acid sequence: CASSPRDSGANVLTF.

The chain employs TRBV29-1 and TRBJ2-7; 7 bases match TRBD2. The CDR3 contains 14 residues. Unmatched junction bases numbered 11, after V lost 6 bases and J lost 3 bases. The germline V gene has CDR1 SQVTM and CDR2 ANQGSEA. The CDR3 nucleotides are TGCAGCGTGGCGAGGAGGCTAGCGGACTACGAGCAGTACTTC. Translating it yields CSVARRLADYEQYF.

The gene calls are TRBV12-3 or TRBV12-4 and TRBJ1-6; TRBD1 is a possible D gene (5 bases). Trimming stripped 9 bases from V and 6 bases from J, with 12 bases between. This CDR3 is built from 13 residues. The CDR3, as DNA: TGTGCCAGTCAGGGCTACGGTAATTCACCCCTCCACTTT. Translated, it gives CASQGYGNSPLHF.

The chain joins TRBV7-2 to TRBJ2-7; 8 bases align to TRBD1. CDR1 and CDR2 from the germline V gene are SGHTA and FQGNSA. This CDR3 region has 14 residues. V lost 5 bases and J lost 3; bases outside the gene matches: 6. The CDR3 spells CASSPGTGRYEQYF. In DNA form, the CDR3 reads TGTGCCAGCAGCCCTGGGACAGGCCGCTACGAGCAGTACTTC.

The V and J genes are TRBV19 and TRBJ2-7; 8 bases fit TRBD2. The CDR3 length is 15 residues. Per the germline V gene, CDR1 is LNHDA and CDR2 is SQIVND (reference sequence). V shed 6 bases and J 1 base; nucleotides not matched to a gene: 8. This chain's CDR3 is CASSKTSGSSYEQYF. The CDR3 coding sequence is TGTGCCAGTAGCAAAACTAGCGGCTCATCCTACGAGCAGTACTTC.

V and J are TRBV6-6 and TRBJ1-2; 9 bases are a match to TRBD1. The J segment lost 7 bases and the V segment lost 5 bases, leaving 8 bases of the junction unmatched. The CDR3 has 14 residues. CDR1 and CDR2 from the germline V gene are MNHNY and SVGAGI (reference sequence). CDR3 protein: CASSTGTGLSGYTF. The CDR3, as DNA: TGTGCCAGCAGTACCGGGACAGGGCTCTCTGGCTACACCTTC.

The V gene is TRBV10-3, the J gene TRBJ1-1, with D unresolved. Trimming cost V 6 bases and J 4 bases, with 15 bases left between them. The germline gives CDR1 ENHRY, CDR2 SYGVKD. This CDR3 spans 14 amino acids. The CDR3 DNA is TGTGCCATCAGAGAGGAAGCGGCGGCCACTGAAGCTTTCTTT. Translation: CAIREEAAATEAFF.

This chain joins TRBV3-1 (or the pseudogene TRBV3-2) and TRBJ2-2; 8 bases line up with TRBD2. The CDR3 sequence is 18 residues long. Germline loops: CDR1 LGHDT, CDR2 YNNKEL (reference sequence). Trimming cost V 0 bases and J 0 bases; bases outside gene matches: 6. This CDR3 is CASSQETAGGTNTGELFF. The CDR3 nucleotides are TGTGCCAGCAGCCAAGAAACGGCGGGAGGAACGAACACCGGGGAGCTGTTTTTT.

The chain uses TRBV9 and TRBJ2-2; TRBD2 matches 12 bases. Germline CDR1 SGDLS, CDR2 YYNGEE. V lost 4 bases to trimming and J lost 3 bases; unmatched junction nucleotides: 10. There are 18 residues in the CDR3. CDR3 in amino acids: CASSPSTSGGLHTGELFF. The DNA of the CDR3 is TGTGCCAGCAGCCCCTCGACTAGCGGGGGACTTCACACCGGGGAGCTGTTTTTT. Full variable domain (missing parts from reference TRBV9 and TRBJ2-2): DSGVTQTPKHLITATGQRVTLRCSPRSGDLSVYWYQQSLDQGLQFLIQYYNGEERAKGNILERFSAQQFPDLHSELNLSSLELGDSALYFCASSPSTSGGLHTGELFFGEGSRLTVL.

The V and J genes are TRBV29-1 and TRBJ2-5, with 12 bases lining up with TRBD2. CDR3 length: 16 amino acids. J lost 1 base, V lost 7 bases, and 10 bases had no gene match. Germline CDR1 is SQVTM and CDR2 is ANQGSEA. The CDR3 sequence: CSAEGLAGGPQETQYF. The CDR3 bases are TGCAGCGCTGAGGGCCTAGCGGGGGGGCCCCAAGAGACCCAGTACTTC.

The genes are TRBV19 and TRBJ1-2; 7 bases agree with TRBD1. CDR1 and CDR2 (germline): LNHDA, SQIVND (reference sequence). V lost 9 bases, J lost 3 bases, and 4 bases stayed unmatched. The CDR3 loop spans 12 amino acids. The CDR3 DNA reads TGTGCCAGCGGACAGGTTGACTATGGCTACACCTTC. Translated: CASGQVDYGYTF. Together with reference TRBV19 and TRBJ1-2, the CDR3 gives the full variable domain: DGGITQSPKYLFRKEGQNVTLSCEQNLNHDAMYWYRQDPGQGLRLIYYSQIVNDFQKGDIAEGYSVSREKKESFPLTVTSAQKNPTAFYLCASGQVDYGYTFGSGTRLTVV.

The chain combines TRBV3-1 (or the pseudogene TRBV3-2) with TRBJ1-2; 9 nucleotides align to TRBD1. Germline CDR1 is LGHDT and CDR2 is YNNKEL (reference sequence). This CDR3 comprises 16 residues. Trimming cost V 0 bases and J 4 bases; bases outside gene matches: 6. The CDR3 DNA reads TGTGCCAGCAGCCAAGAAGCGGGACAGGGATTCTATGGCTACACCTTC. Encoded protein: CASSQEAGQGFYGYTF.

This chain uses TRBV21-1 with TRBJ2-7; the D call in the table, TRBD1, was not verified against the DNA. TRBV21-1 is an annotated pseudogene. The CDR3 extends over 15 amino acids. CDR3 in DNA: TGTGCCAGCAGCAAAGGGACAGGGAGTCCCTACGAGCAGTACTTC. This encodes CASSKGTGSPYEQYF.

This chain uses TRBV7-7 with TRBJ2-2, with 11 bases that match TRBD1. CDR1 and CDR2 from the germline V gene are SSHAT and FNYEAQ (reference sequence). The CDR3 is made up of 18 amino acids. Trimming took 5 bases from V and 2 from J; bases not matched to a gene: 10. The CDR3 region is CASSPSLGQGANTGELFF. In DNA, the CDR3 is TGTGCCAGCAGCCCCAGCTTAGGACAGGGGGCAAACACCGGGGAGCTGTTTTTT.

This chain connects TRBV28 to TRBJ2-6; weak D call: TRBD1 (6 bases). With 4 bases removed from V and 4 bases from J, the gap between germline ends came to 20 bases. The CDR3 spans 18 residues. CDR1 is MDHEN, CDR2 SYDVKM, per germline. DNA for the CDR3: TGTGCCAGCAGTTCCCCGGGACATTCTCTCTTGGGGGCCAACGTCCTGACTTTC. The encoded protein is CASSSPGHSLLGANVLTF.

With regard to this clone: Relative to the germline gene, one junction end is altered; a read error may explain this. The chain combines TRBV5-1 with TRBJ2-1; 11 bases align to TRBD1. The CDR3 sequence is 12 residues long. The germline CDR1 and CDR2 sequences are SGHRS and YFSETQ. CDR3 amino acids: CASSSDRGPNLF. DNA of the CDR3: TGCGCCAGCAGCTCGGACAGGGGGCCCAACCTCTTC.

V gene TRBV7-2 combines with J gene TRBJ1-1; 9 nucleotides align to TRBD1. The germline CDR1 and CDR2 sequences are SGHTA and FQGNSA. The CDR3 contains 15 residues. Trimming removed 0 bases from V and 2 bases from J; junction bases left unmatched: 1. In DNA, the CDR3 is TGTGCCAGCAGCTTAGCGGGACAGGGCAACACTGAAGCTTTCTTT. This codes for CASSLAGQGNTEAFF.

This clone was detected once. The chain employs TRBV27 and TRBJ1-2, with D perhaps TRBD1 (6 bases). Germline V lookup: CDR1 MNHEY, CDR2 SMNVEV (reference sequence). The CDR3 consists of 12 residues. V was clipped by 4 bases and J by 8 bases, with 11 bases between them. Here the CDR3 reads CASSSTGVGYTF. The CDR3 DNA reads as TGTGCCAGCAGTTCGACAGGAGTCGGCTACACCTTC.

The CDR3 loop is CASSLTLARTDTQYF. CDR3 nucleotides: TGTGCCAGCAGTCTGACACTAGCGCGCACAGATACGCAGTATTTT. The V and J genes are TRBV6-5 and TRBJ2-3, with 7 nucleotides matching TRBD2. From germline, CDR1 is MNHEY and CDR2 SVGAGI. The CDR3 is made up of 15 amino acids. The V segment lost 5 bases and the J segment 1 base; nucleotides outside the gene matches: 6.

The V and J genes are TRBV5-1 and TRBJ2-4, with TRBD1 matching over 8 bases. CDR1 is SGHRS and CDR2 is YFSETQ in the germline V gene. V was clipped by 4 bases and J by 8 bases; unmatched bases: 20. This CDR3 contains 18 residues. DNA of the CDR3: TGCGCCAGCAGCCTCGGACCCGGGACAGGCCTCGGACCGGACATTCAGTACTTC. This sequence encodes CASSLGPGTGLGPDIQYF.